The rows below give T cell receptor beta chains drawn from one sample of a study of T cells after somatic rescue of genetic block. Repertoires were generated with immunoSEQ multiplex PCR, while TCRdb's copy carries only in-frame clones and drops some. The table lists fewer than 15,000 clones, 72% of them singletons. Sequenced: peripheral blood mononuclear cells (PBMCs). These receptors originate from a boy aged 5-17 years. The CDR3 runs from the conserved cysteine through the conserved F or W. D genes are given only for firm matches. Not all rows give a size; the values are once, few, many and, for expanded clones, a class.

v_gene,d_gene,j_gene,abundance,CDR3nt,CDR3aa
TRBV6-1,-,TRBJ2-3,-,TGTGCCAGTTCGTCAGTTGACGCAGATACGCAGTATTTT,CASSSVDADTQYF
TRBV7-2,TRBD1,TRBJ1-4,-,TGTGCCAGCAGCCCGCCGGGAAGGGGGCTAACTAATGAAAAACTGTTTTTT,CASSPPGRGLTNEKLFF
TRBV18,TRBD1,TRBJ2-5,-,TGTGCCAGCACGAGGGGGCGTGGGGAGACCCAGTACTTC,CASTRGRGETQYF
TRBV28,-,TRBJ1-3,-,TGTGCCAGCAGCCAATACATGAGAGGGGTCCTTACTTCTGGAAACACCATATATTTT,CASSQYMRGVLTSGNTIYF
TRBV18,-,TRBJ1-5,once,TGTGCCAGCTCACCACTGGCGAGCGATCAGCCCCAGCATTTT,CASSPLASDQPQHF
TRBV28,-,TRBJ1-2,few,TGTGCCAGCAAAAGGGGCAACTATGGCTACACCTTC,CASKRGNYGYTF
TRBV7-9,-,TRBJ2-7,medium-sized,TGTGCCAGCACTTCCCGGGACACCCAACACGAGCAGTACTTC,CASTSRDTQHEQYF
TRBV27,-,TRBJ1-5,-,TGTGCCAGCAGTTTTAGGAGGGGAGGTCAGCCCCAGCATTTT,CASSFRRGGQPQHF
TRBV5-4,TRBD1,TRBJ1-4,-,TGTGCCAGCAGCTCGGACAGGTCGAATGAAAAACTGTTTTTT,CASSSDRSNEKLFF
TRBV5-6,-,TRBJ1-4,few,TGTGCCAGCAGCTTGGGCGACAGGTACCCATCCTGGTTTTTT,CASSLGDRYPSWFF
TRBV7-9,TRBD2,TRBJ2-1,-,TGTGCCAGCAGCCAATCTCTAGCGGGGGCGAACAATGAGCAGTTCTTC,CASSQSLAGANNEQFF
TRBV6-5,-,TRBJ1-2,-,TGTGCCAGCAGTTACTCGGCGGGCGCGAAGAATGGCTACACCTTC,CASSYSAGAKNGYTF
TRBV27,TRBD1,TRBJ1-4,-,TGTGCCAGCAGTTTACGGAGGACAGGCACCGAAAAACTGTTTTTT,CASSLRRTGTEKLFF
TRBV9,TRBD2,TRBJ2-7,few,TGTGCCAGCAGCCCCCGGACTAGCGGGAGTCCCCACGAGCAGTACTTC,CASSPRTSGSPHEQYF
TRBV6-5,TRBD1,TRBJ1-5,many,TGTGCCAGCAGTTACACAGGGGTGGGTCAGCCCCAGCATTTT,CASSYTGVGQPQHF
TRBV5-1,-,TRBJ2-3,-,TGCGCCAGCAGCTTGGACAGGTTCACAGATACGCAGTATTTT,CASSLDRFTDTQYF
TRBV4-1,-,TRBJ2-7,large,TGCGCCAGCAGCCAAGAGGACGTCCCGGGGTACGAGCAGTACTTC,CASSQEDVPGYEQYF
TRBV19,TRBD2,TRBJ2-1,-,TGTGCCAGTAGTTCCGACGCGGGGGGGGCCGTTGAGCAGTTCTTC,CASSSDAGGAVEQFF
TRBV6-6,TRBD2,TRBJ2-1,-,TGTGCCAGCATGAGGTGGGAGGGCCCGGATGAGCAGTTCTTC,CASMRWEGPDEQFF
TRBV11-2,-,TRBJ2-7,-,TGTGCCAGCAGCTTAGGTCCGCTTACCTCCTACGAGCAGTACTTC,CASSLGPLTSYEQYF
TRBV7-6,-,TRBJ1-1,-,TGTGCCAGCAGCTTAGTGGGGTTAAACACTGAAGCTTTCTTT,CASSLVGLNTEAFF
TRBV4-1,-,TRBJ1-1,-,TGCGCCAGCAGCCAAGTTTCACAGGGAAACACTGAAGCTTTCTTT,CASSQVSQGNTEAFF
TRBV6-6,TRBD1,TRBJ2-5,-,TGTGCCAGCAGTTACGTAACAGGGGTGACCCAGTACTTC,CASSYVTGVTQYF
TRBV7-2,-,TRBJ1-2,-,TGTGCCAGCAGCTCCTCTCAGTGGGCTCCCAGCTATGGCTACACCTTC,CASSSSQWAPSYGYTF
TRBV18,TRBD2,TRBJ2-2,-,TGTGCCAGCTCACGCCTAAGGGAGGGACGGACCGGGGAGCTGTTTTTT,CASSRLREGRTGELFF